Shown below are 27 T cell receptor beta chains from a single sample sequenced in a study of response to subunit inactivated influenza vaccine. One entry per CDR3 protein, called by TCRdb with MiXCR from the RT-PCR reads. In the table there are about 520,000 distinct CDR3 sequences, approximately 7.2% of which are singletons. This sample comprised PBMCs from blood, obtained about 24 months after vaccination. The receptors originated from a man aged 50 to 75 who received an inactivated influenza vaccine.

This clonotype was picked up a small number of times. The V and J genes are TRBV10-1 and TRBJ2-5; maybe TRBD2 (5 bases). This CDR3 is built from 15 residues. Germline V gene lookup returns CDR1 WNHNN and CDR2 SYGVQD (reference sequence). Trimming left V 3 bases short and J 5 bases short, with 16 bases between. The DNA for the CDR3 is TGCGCCAGCAGTGATTTGGGCACCTCGGGGGAGACCCAGTACTTC. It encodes CASSDLGTSGETQYF.

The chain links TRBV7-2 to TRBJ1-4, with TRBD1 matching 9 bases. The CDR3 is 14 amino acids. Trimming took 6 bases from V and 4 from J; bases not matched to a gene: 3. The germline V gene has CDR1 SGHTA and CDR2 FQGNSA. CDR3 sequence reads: CASRQTGGNEKLFF. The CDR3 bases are TGTGCCAGCAGGCAGACAGGGGGTAATGAAAAACTGTTTTTT.

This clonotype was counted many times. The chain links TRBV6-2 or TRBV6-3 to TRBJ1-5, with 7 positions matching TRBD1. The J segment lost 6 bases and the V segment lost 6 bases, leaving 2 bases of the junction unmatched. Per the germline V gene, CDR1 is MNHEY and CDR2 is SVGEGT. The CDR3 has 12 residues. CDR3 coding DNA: TGTGCCAGCAGCCAGGGGGGTCAGCCCCAGCATTTT. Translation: CASSQGGQPQHF.

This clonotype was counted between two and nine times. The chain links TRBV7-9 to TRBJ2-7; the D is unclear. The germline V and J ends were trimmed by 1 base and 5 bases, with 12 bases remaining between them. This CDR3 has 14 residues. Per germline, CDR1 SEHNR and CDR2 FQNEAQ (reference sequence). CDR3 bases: TGTGCCAGCAGCTTAGGACCCCTACCCAACGAGCAGTACTTC. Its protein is CASSLGPLPNEQYF.

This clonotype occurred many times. The CDR3 spells CACRRPSSYNEQFF. CDR3 nucleotides: TGTGCCTGCCGAAGACCTAGCTCCTACAATGAGCAGTTCTTC. The chain uses TRBV30 and TRBJ2-1; D gene uncertain. V was cut by 6 bases and J by 0 bases, with 12 bases left in between. The CDR3 length is 14 residues. Germline CDR1 GTSNPN, CDR2 SVGIG (reference sequence).

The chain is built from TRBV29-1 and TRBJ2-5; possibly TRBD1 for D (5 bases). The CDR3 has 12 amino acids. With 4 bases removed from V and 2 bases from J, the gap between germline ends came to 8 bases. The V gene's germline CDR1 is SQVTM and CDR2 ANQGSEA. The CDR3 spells CSVVTAQETQYF. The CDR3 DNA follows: TGCAGCGTTGTGACAGCTCAAGAGACCCAGTACTTC. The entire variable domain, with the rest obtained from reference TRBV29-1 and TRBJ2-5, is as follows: SAVISQKPSRDICQRGTSLTIQCQVDSQVTMMFWYRQQPGQSLTLIATANQGSEATYESGFVIDKFPISRPNLTFSTLTVSNMSPEDSSIYLCSVVTAQETQYFGPGTRLLVL.

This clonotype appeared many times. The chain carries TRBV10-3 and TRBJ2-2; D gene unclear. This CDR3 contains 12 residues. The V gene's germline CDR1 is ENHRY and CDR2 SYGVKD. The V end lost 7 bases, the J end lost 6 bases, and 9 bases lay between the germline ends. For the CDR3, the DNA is TGTGCCATCAATAATCCCTCCGGGGAGCTGTTTTTT. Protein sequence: CAINNPSGELFF.

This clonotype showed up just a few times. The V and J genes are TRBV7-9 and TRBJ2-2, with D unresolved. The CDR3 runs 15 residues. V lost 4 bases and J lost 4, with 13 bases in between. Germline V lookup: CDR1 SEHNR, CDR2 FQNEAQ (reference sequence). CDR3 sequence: CASSSRDTVTGELFF. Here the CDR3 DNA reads TGTGCCAGCAGCTCACGCGACACCGTCACCGGGGAGCTGTTTTTT.

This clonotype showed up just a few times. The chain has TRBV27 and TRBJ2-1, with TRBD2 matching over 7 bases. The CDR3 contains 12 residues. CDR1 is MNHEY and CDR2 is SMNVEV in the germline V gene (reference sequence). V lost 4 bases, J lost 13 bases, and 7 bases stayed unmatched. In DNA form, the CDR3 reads TGTGCCAGCAGTTCAACCAGACTAGCCCAGTTCTTC. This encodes CASSSTRLAQFF.

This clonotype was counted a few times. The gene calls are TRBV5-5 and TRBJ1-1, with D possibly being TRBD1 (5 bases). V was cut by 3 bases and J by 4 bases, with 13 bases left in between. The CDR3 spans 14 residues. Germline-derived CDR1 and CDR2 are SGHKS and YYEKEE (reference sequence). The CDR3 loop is CASSSRVKGTEAFF. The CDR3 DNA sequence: TGTGCCAGCAGCTCCAGGGTGAAAGGCACTGAAGCTTTCTTT.

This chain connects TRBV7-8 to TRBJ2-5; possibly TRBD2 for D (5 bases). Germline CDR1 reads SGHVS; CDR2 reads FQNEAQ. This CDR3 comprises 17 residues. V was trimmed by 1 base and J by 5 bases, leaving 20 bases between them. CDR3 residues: CASSLGGRGIIGETQYF. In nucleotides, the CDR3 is TGTGCCAGCAGCTTAGGCGGCAGAGGGATCATCGGTGAGACCCAGTACTTC. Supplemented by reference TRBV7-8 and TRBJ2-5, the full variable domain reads GAGVSQSPRYKVAKRGQDVALRCDPISGHVSLFWYQQALGQGPEFLTYFQNEAQLDKSGLPSDRFFAERPEGSVSTLKIQRTQQEDSAVYLCASSLGGRGIIGETQYFGPGTRLLVL.

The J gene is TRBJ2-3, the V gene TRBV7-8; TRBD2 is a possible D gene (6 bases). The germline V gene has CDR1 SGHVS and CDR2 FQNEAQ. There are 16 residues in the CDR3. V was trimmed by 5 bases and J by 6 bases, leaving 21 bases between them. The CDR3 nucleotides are TGTGCCAGCAGCCACAGCCGGGACTTACCGTGGGATACGCAGTATTTT. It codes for CASSHSRDLPWDTQYF.

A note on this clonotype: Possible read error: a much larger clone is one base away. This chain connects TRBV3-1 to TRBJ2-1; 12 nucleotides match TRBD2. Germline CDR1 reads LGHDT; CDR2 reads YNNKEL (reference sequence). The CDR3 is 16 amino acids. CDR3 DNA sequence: TGTGCCAGCAGCCGACCTAGCGGGGGGGCTTTCAATGAGCGGTTCTTC. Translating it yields CASSRPSGGAFNERFF.

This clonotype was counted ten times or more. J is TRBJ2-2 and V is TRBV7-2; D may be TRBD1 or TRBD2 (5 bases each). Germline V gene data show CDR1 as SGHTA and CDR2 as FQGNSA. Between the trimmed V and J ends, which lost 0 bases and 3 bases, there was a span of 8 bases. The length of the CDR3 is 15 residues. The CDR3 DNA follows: TGTGCCAGCAGCTTAGCGGGGGTTCACACCGGGGAGCTGTTTTTT. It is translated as CASSLAGVHTGELFF.

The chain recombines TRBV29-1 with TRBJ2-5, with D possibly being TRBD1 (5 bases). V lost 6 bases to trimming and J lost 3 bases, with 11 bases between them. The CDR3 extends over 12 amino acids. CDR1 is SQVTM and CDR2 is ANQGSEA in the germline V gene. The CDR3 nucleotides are TGCAGCGTATCGCAGGGCAAAGAGACCCAGTACTTC. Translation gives CSVSQGKETQYF.

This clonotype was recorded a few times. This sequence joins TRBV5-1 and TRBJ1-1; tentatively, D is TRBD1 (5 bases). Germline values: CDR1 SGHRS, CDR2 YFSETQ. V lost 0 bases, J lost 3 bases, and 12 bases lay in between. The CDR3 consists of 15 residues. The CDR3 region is CASSLARVAYTEAFF. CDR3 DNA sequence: TGCGCCAGCAGCTTGGCCAGGGTCGCGTACACTGAAGCTTTCTTT. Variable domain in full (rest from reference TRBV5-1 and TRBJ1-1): KAGVTQTPRYLIKTRGQQVTLSCSPISGHRSVSWYQQTPGQGLQFLFEYFSETQRNKGNFPGRFSGRQFSNSRSEMNVSTLELGDSALYLCASSLARVAYTEAFFGQGTRLTVV.

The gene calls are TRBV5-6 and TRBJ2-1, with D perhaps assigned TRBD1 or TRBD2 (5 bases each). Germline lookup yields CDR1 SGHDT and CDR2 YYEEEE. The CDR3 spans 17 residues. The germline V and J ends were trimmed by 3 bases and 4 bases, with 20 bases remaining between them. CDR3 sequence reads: CASSSDSWRQTYNEQFF. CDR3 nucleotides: TGTGCCAGCAGCTCGGACTCCTGGAGACAGACTTACAATGAGCAGTTCTTC.

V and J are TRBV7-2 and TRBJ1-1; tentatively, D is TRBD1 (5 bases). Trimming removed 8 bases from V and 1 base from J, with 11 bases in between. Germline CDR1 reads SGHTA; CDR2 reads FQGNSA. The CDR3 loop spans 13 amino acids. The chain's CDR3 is CASRPQGNTEAFF. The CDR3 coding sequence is TGTGCCAGCCGCCCCCAGGGGAACACTGAAGCTTTCTTT.

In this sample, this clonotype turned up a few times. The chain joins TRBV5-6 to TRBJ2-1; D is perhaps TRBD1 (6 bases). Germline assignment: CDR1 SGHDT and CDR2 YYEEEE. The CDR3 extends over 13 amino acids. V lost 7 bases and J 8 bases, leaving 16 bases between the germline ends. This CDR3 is CASRAGAWDEQFF. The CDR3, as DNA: TGTGCCAGCCGGGCAGGGGCTTGGGATGAGCAGTTCTTC. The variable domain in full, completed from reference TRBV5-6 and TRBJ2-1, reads DAGVTQSPTHLIKTRGQQVTLRCSPKSGHDTVSWYQQALGQGPQFIFQYYEEEERQRGNFPDRFSGHQFPNYSSELNVNALLLGDSALYLCASRAGAWDEQFFGPGTRLTVL.

The CDR3 DNA reads TGTGCCAGCAGCTTAGTAGACACTGTACGGGAGCAGTTCTTC. Its translation: CASSLVDTVREQFF. The rearrangement joins TRBV7-8 to TRBJ2-1, with no clear D. This CDR3 is built from 14 residues. Germline V lookup: CDR1 SGHVS, CDR2 FQNEAQ. V dropped 1 base and J dropped 10 bases, with 14 bases sitting between them.

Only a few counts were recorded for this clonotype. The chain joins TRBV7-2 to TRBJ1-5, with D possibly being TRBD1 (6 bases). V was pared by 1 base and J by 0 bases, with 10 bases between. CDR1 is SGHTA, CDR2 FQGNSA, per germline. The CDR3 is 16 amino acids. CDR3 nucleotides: TGTGCCAGCAGCTTAGGAGGGGGATATAGCAATCAGCCCCAGCATTTT. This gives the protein CASSLGGGYSNQPQHF.

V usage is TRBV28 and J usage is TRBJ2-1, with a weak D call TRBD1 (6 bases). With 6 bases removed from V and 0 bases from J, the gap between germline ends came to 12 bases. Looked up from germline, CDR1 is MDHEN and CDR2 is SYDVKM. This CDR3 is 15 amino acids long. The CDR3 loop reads CASRGTQSSYNEQFF. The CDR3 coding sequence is TGTGCCAGCAGAGGGACACAGAGCTCCTACAATGAGCAGTTCTTC.

The CDR3 region is CSVQGNEQFF. The CDR3 DNA follows: TGCAGCGTCCAGGGCAATGAGCAGTTCTTC. This chain uses TRBV29-1 with TRBJ2-1; D may be TRBD1 (5 bases). The CDR3 runs 10 residues. In germline, CDR1 is SQVTM, CDR2 ANQGSEA. V lost 6 bases and J lost 6, with 6 bases in between.

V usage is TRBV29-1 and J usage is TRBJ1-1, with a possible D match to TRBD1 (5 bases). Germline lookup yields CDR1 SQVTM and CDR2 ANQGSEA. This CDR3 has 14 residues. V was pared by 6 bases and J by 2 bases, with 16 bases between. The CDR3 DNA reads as TGCAGCGTCCGATGGGGAGGGGTCAACACTGAAGCTTTCTTT. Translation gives CSVRWGGVNTEAFF.

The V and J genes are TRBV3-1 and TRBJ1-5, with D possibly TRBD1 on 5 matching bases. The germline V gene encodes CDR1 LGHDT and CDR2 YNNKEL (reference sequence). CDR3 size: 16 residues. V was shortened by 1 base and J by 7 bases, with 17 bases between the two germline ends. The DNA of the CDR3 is TGTGCCAGCAGCCAAGCGGGGGTAGGCCGCGCGCAGCCCCAGCATTTT. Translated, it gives CASSQAGVGRAQPQHF.

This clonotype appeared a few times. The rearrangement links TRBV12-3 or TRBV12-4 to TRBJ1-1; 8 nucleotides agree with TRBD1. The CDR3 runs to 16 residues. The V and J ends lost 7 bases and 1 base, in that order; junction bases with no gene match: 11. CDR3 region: CASTRSAGTGNTEAFF. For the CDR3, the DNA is TGTGCCAGCACACGATCGGCAGGGACAGGGAACACTGAAGCTTTCTTT.

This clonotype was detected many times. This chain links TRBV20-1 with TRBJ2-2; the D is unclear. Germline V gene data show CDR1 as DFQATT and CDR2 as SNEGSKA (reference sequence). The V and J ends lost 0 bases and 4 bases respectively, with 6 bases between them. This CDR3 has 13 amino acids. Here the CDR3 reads CSARDVRTGELFF. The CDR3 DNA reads TGCAGTGCTAGAGACGTCCGCACCGGGGAGCTGTTTTTT.